This paragraph reports one TCR beta chain. Its antigen is not known. The data were taken from a study of OX40 agonist ivuxolimab in advanced cancers. Study at large: Patients were 65% to 85% male with ages roughly 20 to 90, mean approximately 58. Regarding the study as a whole: The 0.1-3.0 mg/kg partial responders had among the lowest clonal expansion. At 0.1 to 3.0 mg/kg, clonal expansion of CD4+ and CD8+ blood T cells had occurred by week 6.

Sequencing used immunoSEQ multiplex PCR; TCRdb keeps in-frame clones, though not all of them. Of 65,000 to 75,000 clones in the sample, 70% to 90% are singletons; the top ten hold roughly 0.98%. The investigators sampled blood at baseline, at cycle 4 day 1, and at cycle 7 day 1. Here the sequenced sample was CD4+ or CD8+ T cells sorted from blood, taken in a trial of the OX40 agonist ivuxolimab. The origin of this receptor is an adult with an advanced solid tumor such as melanoma, head and neck, liver or kidney cancer.

The CDR3, as DNA: TGTGCCAGCAGTGAAGTGGGAGGCCGTAAAACCTACGAGCAGTACTTC. The encoded protein is CASSEVGGRKTYEQYF. This chain connects TRBV2 to TRBJ2-7; tentative D call: TRBD2 (6 bases). Germline values: CDR1 SNHLY, CDR2 FYNNEI. This CDR3 region has 16 residues. V was trimmed by 1 base and J by 2 bases, leaving 15 bases between them.